This TCR beta chain was recovered during a study of blood T cell repertoires in COVID-19. Overall study: Nucleic acid was either cDNA or gDNA, and it came from T cells, B-cell-depleted T cells, or PBMCs.

The germline gives CDR1 LNHDA, CDR2 SQIVND (reference sequence). The CDR3 spans 15 residues. V was clipped by 3 bases and J by 0 bases, with 10 bases between them. In the original processing: Counts of nucleated cells, estimated from reference gene primer amplification, were obtained. Sequencing used immunoSEQ multiplex PCR; TCRdb keeps in-frame clones, though not all of them. The V and J calls and the clone size are those of that table, but D and trimming were determined from the DNA. Among 50,000 to 60,000 clones, under 85% were seen once, and the ten largest hold 16%. The specimen was peripheral blood. This receptor was obtained from a man aged 35 to 55 with acute or convalescent COVID-19. The V call is TRBV19, the J call TRBJ2-3; D may be TRBD2 (5 bases). CDR3 loop: CASSMRAGSTDTQYF. The CDR3 bases are TGTGCCAGTAGTATGAGGGCAGGAAGCACAGATACGCAGTATTTT.